This is a list of T cell receptor beta chains from one sample in a study of memory CD4+ T cells and cytomegalovirus serostatus. The repertoire was sequenced with immunoSEQ multiplex PCR; TCRdb's copy has only in-frame clones and lacks some. The data contain about 61,000 clones, less than 85% of them singletons. Sample: memory CD4+ T cells from blood. These receptors were taken from an adult in good health and CMV-seronegative. Some clones in this sample may be carry-over from other donors' samples. The CDR3 runs from the conserved cysteine through the conserved F or W. The order of the fields is J gene, V gene, D gene, clone size, CDR3 DNA, CDR3 protein. A D gene is named only where the DNA matches it firmly. Where a row states a size, it is once, few, many or the class of an expanded clone; other rows omit it.

TRBJ2-3 TRBV7-2 . . TGTGCCAGCAGCTTAGAGGGAGGTCGATGGGGTAGCGCAGATACGCAGTATTTT CASSLEGGRWGSADTQYF
TRBJ2-7 TRBV6-4 . . TGTGCCAGCAGTGACACCCCCGGGGGGCGGCAGTACTTC CASSDTPGGRQYF
TRBJ1-2 TRBV28 . . TGTGCCAGCAGTTTATGGGGGAAGGTGGACTATGGCTACACCTTC CASSLWGKVDYGYTF
TRBJ2-1 TRBV28 . . TGTGCCAGCAGTCTACACAGTTTTTTGGACAATGAGCAGTTCTTC CASSLHSFLDNEQFF
TRBJ2-5 TRBV29-1 . . TGCAGCGTATACCGACCCACCAGTATGACCCAGTACTTC CSVYRPTSMTQYF
TRBJ2-3 TRBV29-1 . once TGCAGCGTTGAAGGGGAGGGGGGGCTTTTAAGTACGCAGTATTTT CSVEGEGGLLSTQYF
TRBJ2-1 TRBV10-1 . once TGCGCCAGCAGTAGGACCCCCCAGGGTGAGCAGTTCTTC CASSRTPQGEQFF
TRBJ2-7 TRBV21-1 . . TGTGCCAGCAGCCCGAGCAGGACTTCGCGTTCCTACGAGCAGTACTTC CASSPSRTSRSYEQYF
TRBJ2-1 TRBV4-2 TRBD2 . TGTGCCAGCAGCCCCGGACTAGCGGAAGGCAATGAGCAGTTCTTC CASSPGLAEGNEQFF
TRBJ2-7 TRBV4-2 TRBD2 . TGTGCCAGCAGCCCTAGCGGGAGGAACGCCTACGAGCAGTACTTC CASSPSGRNAYEQYF
TRBJ1-1 TRBV29-1 . . TGCAGCTCGGGGGTAGGTGAAGCTTTCTTT CSSGVGEAFF